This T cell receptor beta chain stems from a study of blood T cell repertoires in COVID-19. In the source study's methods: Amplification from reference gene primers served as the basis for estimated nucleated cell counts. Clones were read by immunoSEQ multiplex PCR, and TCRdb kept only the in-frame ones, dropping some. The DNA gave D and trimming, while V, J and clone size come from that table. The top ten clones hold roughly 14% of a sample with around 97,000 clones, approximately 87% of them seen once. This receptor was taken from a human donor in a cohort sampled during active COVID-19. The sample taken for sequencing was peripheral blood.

The CDR3 DNA is TGCGCCAGCAGCCAAGATGGTGCTAGCGGGTCCTACGAGCAGTACTTC. Its translation: CASSQDGASGSYEQYF. The chain couples TRBV4-1 to TRBJ2-7; 8 bases match TRBD2. CDR3 length: 16 amino acids. V was clipped by 0 bases and J by 1 base; unmatched bases: 5. Germline CDR1 MGHRA, CDR2 YSYEKL.